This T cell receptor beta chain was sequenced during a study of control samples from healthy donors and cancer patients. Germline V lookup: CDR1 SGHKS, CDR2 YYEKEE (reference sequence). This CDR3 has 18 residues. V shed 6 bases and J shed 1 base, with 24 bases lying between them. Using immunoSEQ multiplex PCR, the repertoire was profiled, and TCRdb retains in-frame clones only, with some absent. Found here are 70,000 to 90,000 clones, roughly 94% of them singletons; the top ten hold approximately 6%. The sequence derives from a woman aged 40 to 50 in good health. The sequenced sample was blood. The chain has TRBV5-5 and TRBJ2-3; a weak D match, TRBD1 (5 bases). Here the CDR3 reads CASTSLTGFSSGTDTQYF. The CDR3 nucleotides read TGTGCCAGCACGTCACTTACAGGATTTTCATCGGGCACAGATACGCAGTATTTT.